The T cell receptor (beta chain) under discussion was sequenced for a study of blood T cell repertoires in COVID-19. Germline loops: CDR1 MDHEN, CDR2 SYDVKM. V was clipped by 3 bases and J by 7 bases; unmatched bases: 4. The CDR3 runs to 14 residues. Sequencing was performed with immunoSEQ multiplex PCR; in TCRdb, only in-frame clones are kept and a portion is missing. The sample shows around 300,000 clones, more than 80% of them seen only once. The chain carries TRBV28 and TRBJ2-2; TRBD1 matches at 8 bases. The sequenced sample consisted of peripheral blood. The source of this sequence is a woman in her twenties or thirties with active or convalescent COVID-19. The CDR3 is CASSLTGVVGELFF. The CDR3 DNA reads as TGTGCCAGCAGTTTGACAGGGGTTGTCGGGGAGCTGTTTTTT. Variable domain in full (rest from reference TRBV28 and TRBJ2-2): DVKVTQSSRYLVKRTGEKVFLECVQDMDHENMFWYRQDPGLGLRLIYFSYDVKMKEKGDIPEGYSVSREKKERFSLILESASTNQTSMYLCASSLTGVVGELFFGEGSRLTVL.